This T cell receptor (beta chain) was identified during a study of blood T cell repertoires in COVID-19 (dated by TCRdb to about 2020). Turning to the overall study: The collaborator samples originated in the United States, Italy and Spain and spanned the acute and convalescent phases of COVID-19. The prospective study material was composed of cDNA or gDNA derived from T cells, B-cell-depleted T cells, or PBMCs. Sample metadata almost always included a de-identified subject ID, COVID-19 status, age in years and sex. Samples came from the ongoing ImmuneRACE study (first 160 participants) plus 1,254 subjects from 6 global collaborators. HLA class I and class II types, where available, came from metadata supplied by the sample provider rather than from assay-based typing. The repertoires were released in a freely available public database intended as a resource for research on the immune response to SARS-CoV-2. The dataset comprised deeply sampled blood TCRbeta repertoires from subjects exposed to, actively infected with, or recovered from COVID-19. Overall results and qualifications from the work: How much clinical and demographic metadata was included differed by source and by participant, and the metadata was provided uncurated.

TCRbeta CDR3 regions were amplified from genomic DNA by means of the immunoSEQ Assay, a bias-controlled multiplex PCR. On the study's bioinformatics: The number of nucleated cells in each sample was estimated by amplification of reference gene primers within the assay. To quantify the absolute abundance of each unique TCRbeta CDR3 rearrangement, sequence reads were collapsed and filtered. Productive Simpson clonality was computed per sample as the square root of Simpson's diversity index over productive rearrangements. TCRdb holds this immuneACCESS table with in-frame rearrangements only. Some clones are missing; in checked studies, unresolved V genes explain under half, and the rest has no known cause. For V, J and clone size, that table is used; D and trimming come from the DNA. This sample comprises 250,000 or so clones, approximately 86% of them detected only once. 1.5% to 2% of the sample comes from the top ten.

As concerns this clone: Its antigen is unknown. No quality values exist for individual bases; no much larger clone is one base distant.

Enrolling through a virtual design, the prospective study's participants ranged in age from about 18 to 100 years and lived across about two dozen United States geographic areas. To assign participants to cohorts, the prospective study relied on clinical history that participants themselves reported in a screening survey and a study questionnaire. For ImmuneRACE Cohort 3, a participant was defined as recovered based on two consecutive negative NP/OP PCR tests, clearance by a healthcare professional, or resolution of symptoms. In the prospective study, whole blood, serum and a nasopharyngeal or oropharyngeal swab were collected from each participant by mobile phlebotomists. Additional blood draws and questionnaires over an approximately 2-month period could optionally be provided by prospective study participants. Blood samples from the prospective study were shipped frozen or at room temperature prior to DNA extraction.

The germline V gene provides CDR1 SNHLY and CDR2 FYNNEI. Taken from cysteine to phenylalanine, the CDR3 has 15 residues. The read is trimmed to its CDR3 DNA, 45 bases read in frame from base 1. V is pruned by 3 bases and J by 9 bases, leaving 9 bases of the junction without a gene match. This clonotype was sampled from a woman between 50 and 59 years old who had recovered from COVID-19. This sequence uses TRBV2 and TRBJ2-1, with TRBD1 matching 9 junction bases. Sequenced sample: PBMCs or T cells enriched from blood (not recorded which). The nucleotide sequence is TGTGCCAGCAGTGATAAGACAGGGGGGAGGAGTGAGCAGTTCTTC. It is translated as CASSDKTGGRSEQFF.